Each of the 4 T cell receptor beta chains below was sequenced from the same sample in a study of Graves' ophthalmopathy and Graves' hyperthyroidism. RNA transcripts served as template for amplifying TCR beta CDR3 sequences. HTBI primers were employed in first-round RT-PCR, then a second-round multiplex PCR followed. TCRdb re-derived calls from the multiplex PCR reads in MiXCR, one entry per CDR3 protein. There are 300,000 to 450,000 distinct CDR3 sequences in the sample; approximately 18% occur only once, and roughly 2.4% lies in the top ten. Source material: peripheral blood. The receptors were sampled from an adult woman with stable Graves' hyperthyroidism.

The table lists this clonotype with many counts. V is TRBV12-3 or TRBV12-4 and J is TRBJ1-1; D ambiguous. V lost 6 bases and J lost 1, with 15 bases in between. The CDR3 is made up of 15 amino acids. As DNA, the CDR3 is TGTGCCAGCAGAGAGAGAACCGCATCGAACACTGAAGCTTTCTTT. Translated: CASRERTASNTEAFF.

This clonotype was observed many times. The rearrangement joins TRBV28 to TRBJ1-1, with TRBD1 matching 7 bases. Trimming removed 1 base from V and 2 bases from J; junction bases left unmatched: 22. The CDR3 is made up of 21 amino acids. Germline CDR1 and CDR2: MDHEN and SYDVKM. The CDR3 bases are TGTGCCAGCAGTTTATTTTGGGTGGGGCAGGGGGAGAAGATTTTCAACACTGAAGCTTTCTTT. It yields the protein CASSLFWVGQGEKIFNTEAFF.

Note on this clonotype: Being one base from a much bigger clone, this may be a read error. The genes are TRBV6-1 and TRBJ2-5, with a possible D match to TRBD2 (5 bases). This CDR3 is 14 amino acids long. The germline CDR1 and CDR2 sequences are MNHNS and SASEGT. Here the CDR3 reads CASSPRELQETKYF. As DNA, the CDR3 is TGTGCCAGCAGTCCCCGGGAACTCCAAGAGACCAAGTACTTC.

The rearrangement links TRBV30 to TRBJ2-7; TRBD2 matches 9 bases. There are 14 residues in the CDR3. V was pared by 0 bases and J by 0 bases, with 0 bases of the junction left unmatched. Germline V gives CDR1 GTSNPN, CDR2 SVGIG (reference sequence). DNA of the CDR3: TGTGCCTGGAGTGTTAGCGGGAGCTCCTACGAGCAGTACTTC. Translated: CAWSVSGSSYEQYF. The variable domain in full, completed from reference TRBV30 and TRBJ2-7, reads SQTIHQWPATLVQPVGSPLSLECTVEGTSNPNLYWYRQAAGRGLQLLFYSVGIGQISSEVPQNLSASRPQDRQFILSSKKLLLSDSGFYLCAWSVSGSSYEQYFGPGTRLTVT.